A selection of T cell receptor beta chains follows, all from one sample in a study of response to subunit inactivated influenza vaccine. MiXCR, applied by TCRdb to the RT-PCR reads, yields one record per CDR3 protein. The sample has approximately 700,000 distinct CDR3 sequences, about 15% seen once. Sequences were derived from PBMCs from blood, sampled 11 to 12 days after vaccination. The receptors come from a man aged 50 to 60 who received an inactivated influenza vaccine. The CDR3 runs from the conserved cysteine through the conserved F or W. D genes are given only for firm matches. Expanded clones get a size class; other rows say once, few or many, or leave the size out.

cdr3_nt cdr3_aa j_call d_call clone_size v_call
TGTGCCAGCACACGGGACATCAATCAGCCCCAGCATTTT CASTRDINQPQHF TRBJ1-5 - few TRBV2
TGTGCCAGCAGCGTCGGCAGGGTATCACACGAGCAGTACTTC CASSVGRVSHEQYF TRBJ2-7 - few TRBV6-1
TGTGCCAGCAGTTCACCACGTGGGGGAGCCTCTGGAAAACTGTTTTTT CASSSPRGGASGKLFF TRBJ1-4 - many TRBV12-3/TRBV12-4
TGTGCCAGTAGTATTGGGACAGGGACTAACTATGGCTACACCTTC CASSIGTGTNYGYTF TRBJ1-2 TRBD1 - TRBV19
TGTGCCAGGGGCCTGGGGCTGAACTCCTACGAGCAGTACTTC CARGLGLNSYEQYF TRBJ2-7 - - TRBV28
TGTGCCAGCAGGAAAACTAGCGGGAGGGGGACTTACGAGCAGTACTTC CASRKTSGRGTYEQYF TRBJ2-7 TRBD2 few TRBV5-4
TGCAGCGTTGAAACAGGGGTATTCGAATACTTC CSVETGVFEYF TRBJ2-4 TRBD1 - TRBV29-1
TGTGCCAGCAGCTTAGCTGCCAGCGGGGGGAACACCGGGGAGCTGTTTTTT CASSLAASGGNTGELFF TRBJ2-2 TRBD2 - TRBV7-6
TGTGCCAGCAGCTTAGCGATTGGTGGCAGGGGAGGCGAAGCTTTCTTT CASSLAIGGRGGEAFF TRBJ1-1 - few TRBV7-2
TGCGCCAGCAGGTCACAGGGTACTCTTGCCTACGAGCAGTACTTC CASRSQGTLAYEQYF TRBJ2-7 - few TRBV5-1
TGTGCCAGCAGCTTCGGGGGTTTGTCACCCCTCCACTTT CASSFGGLSPLHF TRBJ1-6 - few TRBV7-2
TGTGCCAGCTCACCAAAACAAGAAAAAGGGACCCAGTACTTC CASSPKQEKGTQYF TRBJ2-5 - - TRBV18
TGCGCCAGCAGCCAATATACAGGGTCGAACACCGGGGAGCTGTTTTTT CASSQYTGSNTGELFF TRBJ2-2 - - TRBV4-3
TGTGCCAGCAGGGAAGGGAATGCTGAAGCTTTCTTT CASREGNAEAFF TRBJ1-1 - few TRBV6-5
TGTGCCAGCAGACCGACGCGGGAGACCCAGTACTTC CASRPTRETQYF TRBJ2-5 - many TRBV7-3
TGTGCCAGCAGCCGGGGGTATAGCGGGGGGCCCCGAGAGCAGTTCTTC CASSRGYSGGPREQFF TRBJ2-1 TRBD2 few TRBV7-2
TGTGCCAGCCGGGACGTGGCAGTCATGGGCTACACCTTC CASRDVAVMGYTF TRBJ1-2 - - TRBV6-2/TRBV6-3
TGCGCCAGCAGCTTGTTCCCGGAGTCTGGCTACACCTTC CASSLFPESGYTF TRBJ1-2 - - TRBV5-1
TGTGCCATCAGTGAGTCGGTAACAGGGGGATGGGGCGAGCAGTACTTC CAISESVTGGWGEQYF TRBJ2-7 TRBD1 few TRBV10-3
TGTGCCAGCAGCACCGCAGGGAGGCAAGAGACCCAGTACTTC CASSTAGRQETQYF TRBJ2-5 - - TRBV5-6
TGTGCCAGCAGCCCGATGGGACTAGCGGGCGAGCAGTACTTC CASSPMGLAGEQYF TRBJ2-7 TRBD2 - TRBV7-8
TGTGCCAGCAGTCCCGCGGGAGGCGTCACCGGGGAGCTGTTTTTT CASSPAGGVTGELFF TRBJ2-2 TRBD2 few TRBV27
TGTGCCAGCAACTATAGGGGGAACGGTCAGCCCCAGCATTTT CASNYRGNGQPQHF TRBJ1-5 - few TRBV12-3/TRBV12-4
TGTGCCAGCAGTTACGAGAACTACGAGCAGTACTTC CASSYENYEQYF TRBJ2-7 - - TRBV6-2/TRBV6-3
TGCAGTGCGAACTTAAAGGCCTACGAGCAGTACTTC CSANLKAYEQYF TRBJ2-7 - - TRBV20-1
TGTGCCAGCAGCCCAACCTTGACCGGGACAGGGAGCAATGAGCAGTTCTTC CASSPTLTGTGSNEQFF TRBJ2-1 TRBD1 few TRBV7-9
TGTGCCAGCTCACTCCGACAGGACCCTAGCACAGATACGCAGTATTTT CASSLRQDPSTDTQYF TRBJ2-3 - few TRBV18
TGTGCCAGCAGCTTAGCCGTGGGAGATAACTATGGCTACACCTTC CASSLAVGDNYGYTF TRBJ1-2 - few TRBV7-2
TGTGCCAGCAGCGTAGATGGAGCGGACACCGGGGAGCTGTTTTTT CASSVDGADTGELFF TRBJ2-2 - few TRBV9